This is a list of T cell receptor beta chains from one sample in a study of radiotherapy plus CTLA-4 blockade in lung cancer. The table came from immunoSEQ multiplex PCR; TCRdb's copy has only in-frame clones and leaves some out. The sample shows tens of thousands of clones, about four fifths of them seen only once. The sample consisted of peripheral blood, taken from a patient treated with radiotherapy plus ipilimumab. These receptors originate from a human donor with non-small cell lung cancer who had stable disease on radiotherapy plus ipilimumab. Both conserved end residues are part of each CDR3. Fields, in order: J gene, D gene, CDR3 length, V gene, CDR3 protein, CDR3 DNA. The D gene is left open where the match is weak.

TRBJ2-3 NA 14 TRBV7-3 CASSLSHLTDTQYF TGTGCCAGCAGCTTAAGTCATCTCACAGATACGCAGTATTTT
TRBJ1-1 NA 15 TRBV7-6 CASSLSAGLNTEAFF TGTGCCAGCAGCTTAAGTGCCGGGTTGAACACTGAAGCTTTCTTT
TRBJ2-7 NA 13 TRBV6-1 CASNKGISYEQYF TGTGCCAGCAACAAGGGAATCTCCTACGAGCAGTACTTC
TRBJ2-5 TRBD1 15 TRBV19 CASSRGQGFQETQYF TGTGCCAGTAGTAGGGGACAGGGTTTTCAAGAGACCCAGTACTTC
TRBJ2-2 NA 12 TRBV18 CASSLNTGELFF TGTGCCAGCTCACTCAACACCGGGGAGCTGTTTTTT
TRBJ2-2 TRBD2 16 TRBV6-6 CASSYSPSGFTGELFF TGTGCCAGCAGTTACTCACCTAGCGGCTTCACCGGGGAGCTGTTTTTT
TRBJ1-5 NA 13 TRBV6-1 CASSETPNQPQHF TGTGCCAGCAGTGAAACCCCCAATCAGCCCCAGCATTTT
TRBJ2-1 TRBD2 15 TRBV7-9 CASSFRTSGSNEQFF TGTGCCAGCAGCTTCCGGACTAGCGGGAGCAATGAGCAGTTCTTC
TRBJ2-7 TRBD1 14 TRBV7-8 CASSLDRGGYEQYF TGTGCCAGCAGCTTAGACAGGGGTGGCTACGAGCAGTACTTC
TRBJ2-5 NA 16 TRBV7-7 CASSLGSGAGEETQYF TGTGCTAGCAGCTTGGGGAGCGGAGCCGGGGAAGAGACCCAGTACTTC
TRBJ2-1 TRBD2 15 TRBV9 CASSVGTSGIYEQFF TGTGCCAGCAGCGTCGGCACTAGCGGGATCTATGAGCAGTTCTTC
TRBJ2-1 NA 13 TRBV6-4 CASSSQGYNEQFF TGTGCCAGCAGTTCACAGGGATACAATGAGCAGTTCTTC
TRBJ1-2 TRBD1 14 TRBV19 CASSKKTGDYGYTF TGTGCCAGTAGTAAAAAGACAGGGGACTATGGCTACACCTTC
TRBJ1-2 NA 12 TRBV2 CASSGTNYGYTF TGTGCCAGCAGTGGGACCAACTATGGCTACACCTTC